The 5 T cell receptor beta chains reported below all come from one sample, sequenced in a study of Ad26.COV2.S vaccination and SARS-CoV-2 variants listed by TCRdb under 2021. Reading the label with the study, this specimen's treatment or condition is: around 19 received Ad26.COV2.S at low or high dose, single or two shots; about 5 received placebo; per-sample allocation not given. For vaccine and placebo recipients, repertoires were sequenced using samples collected on day 63 after the first injection. Libraries came from the immunoSEQ multiplex PCR assay. TCRdb holds this immuneACCESS table with in-frame rearrangements only. Some clones are missing; in checked studies, unresolved V genes explain under half, and the rest has no known cause. This sample lists about 400,000 clones; approximately 89% were detected once. Under 2% of the sample is held by the ten biggest clonotypes. The sequences come from peripheral blood, collected in a trial of Ad26.COV2.S vaccine versus placebo. The receptor set was obtained from a person between 18 and 65 years old who received the Ad26.COV2.S COVID-19 vaccine or a placebo.

The gene calls are TRBV5-6 and TRBJ2-7; 8 nucleotides match TRBD1. The germline gives CDR1 SGHDT, CDR2 YYEEEE. This CDR3 has 13 amino acids. The J segment lost 2 bases and the V segment lost 5 bases, leaving 3 bases of the junction unmatched. The CDR3 here is CASRGQVAYEQYF. The CDR3, as DNA: TGTGCCAGCAGGGGACAGGTGGCCTACGAGCAGTACTTC.

The CDR3 sequence: CASSGTSGTYEQYF. In DNA form, the CDR3 reads TGTGCCAGCTCCGGGACTAGCGGCACCTACGAGCAGTACTTC. The V and J genes are TRBV18 and TRBJ2-7, with 11 positions matching TRBD2. This CDR3 spans 14 amino acids. J was trimmed by 2 bases and V by 6 bases; bases with no gene match: 3. Germline V lookup: CDR1 KGHSH, CDR2 LQKENI.

The CDR3 DNA is TGTGCCACCAGTGATTTTACAACGACTGGCTACACCTTC. It encodes CATSDFTTTGYTF. The chain employs TRBV24-1 and TRBJ1-2, with unresolved D. Trimming pared 1 base from V and 7 bases from J, leaving 9 bases between. The CDR3 has 13 amino acids. Looked up from germline, CDR1 is KGHDR and CDR2 is SFDVKD.

The chain recombines TRBV6-5 with TRBJ2-1; 8 bases are shared with TRBD2. This CDR3 spans 14 amino acids. The junction had 10 bases not matched to a gene; V was cut back by 5 bases and J by 10 bases. Germline V gene lookup returns CDR1 MNHEY and CDR2 SVGAGI. The CDR3 region has the DNA TGTGCCAGCAGTCTCGGGGGGGCCCAGGGGGAGCAGTTCTTC. It codes for CASSLGGAQGEQFF.

The J gene is TRBJ2-1, the V gene TRBV24-1, with TRBD2 matching 13 bases. V was pared by 3 bases and J by 10 bases, with 8 bases of the junction left unmatched. From germline, CDR1 is KGHDR and CDR2 SFDVKD. CDR3 length equals 16 residues. CDR3 amino acids: CATSDGGTSGTREQFF. As DNA, the CDR3 is TGTGCCACCAGTGATGGTGGGACTAGCGGGACACGGGAGCAGTTCTTC.